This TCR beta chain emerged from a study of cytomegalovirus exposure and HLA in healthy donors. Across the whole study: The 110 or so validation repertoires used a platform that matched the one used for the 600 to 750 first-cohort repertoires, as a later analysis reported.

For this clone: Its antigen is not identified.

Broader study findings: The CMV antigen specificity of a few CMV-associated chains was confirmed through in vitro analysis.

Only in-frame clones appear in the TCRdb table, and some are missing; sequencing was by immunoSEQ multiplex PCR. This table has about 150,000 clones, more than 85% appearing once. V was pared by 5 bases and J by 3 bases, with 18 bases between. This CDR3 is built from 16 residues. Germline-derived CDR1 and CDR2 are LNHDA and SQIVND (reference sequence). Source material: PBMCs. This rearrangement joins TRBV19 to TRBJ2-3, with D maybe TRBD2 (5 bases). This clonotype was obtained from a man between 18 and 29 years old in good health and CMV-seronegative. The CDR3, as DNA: TGTGCCAGTAGTCCCAGCCCCGGGGTCCGGACAGATACGCAGTATTTT. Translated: CASSPSPGVRTDTQYF.